A selection of T cell receptor beta chains follows, all from one sample in a study of blood T cell repertoires in COVID-19. The repertoire was sequenced with immunoSEQ multiplex PCR; TCRdb's copy has only in-frame clones and lacks some. The data hold over 40,000 clones, with just under 85% observed a single time. Sequencing was done on a sample of peripheral blood. These receptors came from a human donor in a cohort sampled during active COVID-19. Each CDR3 is given with its conserved first and last residue. D genes are given only for firm matches. Rows give clone size only sometimes, using once, few, many, or a class for an expanded clone.

TRBJ2-1,TRBV11-3,-,-,CASSLVGGRFNEQFF,TGTGCCAGCAGCTTAGTCGGGGGGCGATTCAATGAGCAGTTCTTC
TRBJ1-4,TRBV4-1,TRBD1,-,CASSQDPGTGVYNEKLFF,TGCGCCAGCAGCCAAGATCCGGGGACAGGCGTTTATAATGAAAAACTGTTTTTT
TRBJ2-1,TRBV28,-,-,CASSFRGTGDNEQFF,TGTGCCAGCAGTTTCAGGGGGACGGGGGACAATGAGCAGTTCTTC
TRBJ2-1,TRBV18,-,few,CASSAGQNNEQFF,TGTGCCAGCTCAGCGGGACAGAACAATGAGCAGTTCTTC
TRBJ2-5,TRBV20-1,-,-,CSAVTGETQYF,TGCAGTGCTGTTACCGGAGAGACCCAGTACTTC
TRBJ2-7,TRBV20-1,-,few,CSASTSETSSYEQYF,TGCAGTGCTAGTACGTCCGAAACCAGCTCCTACGAGCAGTACTTC
TRBJ2-1,TRBV14,TRBD1,-,CATKPGTGNNEQFF,TGTGCCACCAAACCCGGGACAGGAAACAATGAGCAGTTCTTC
TRBJ2-3,TRBV19,TRBD2,-,CASRTSGTTDTQYF,TGTGCCAGTAGGACTAGCGGGACCACAGATACGCAGTATTTT
TRBJ1-1,TRBV19,-,-,CASSVSPPRPAFF,TGTGCCAGTAGTGTGAGCCCTCCGAGGCCAGCTTTCTTT
TRBJ1-1,TRBV4-1,-,-,CASSGWRRYEMNTEAFF,TGCGCCAGCTCTGGGTGGCGGCGATACGAAATGAACACTGAAGCTTTCTTT
TRBJ1-1,TRBV2,-,-,CASLTAMNTEAFF,TGTGCCAGCCTGACAGCCATGAACACTGAAGCTTTCTTT
TRBJ1-3,TRBV6-5,-,-,CASRPGLFSGNTIYF,TGTGCCAGCAGACCAGGACTGTTCTCTGGAAACACCATATATTTT
TRBJ1-2,TRBV27,-,few,CASSMTGSYGYTF,TGTGCCAGCAGTATGACAGGTTCCTATGGCTACACCTTC
TRBJ1-2,TRBV2,-,-,CASRVDSLYGYTF,TGTGCCAGCAGGGTTGACAGCCTCTATGGCTACACCTTC
TRBJ1-2,TRBV30,-,-,CAWSVQEVYGYTF,TGTGCCTGGAGTGTACAAGAAGTGTATGGCTACACCTTC
TRBJ2-1,TRBV12-3/TRBV12-4,TRBD2,-,CASSAGTSVAWFF,TGTGCCAGCAGCGCCGGGACTAGCGTAGCTTGGTTCTTC
TRBJ2-7,TRBV4-1,-,-,CASSQYRTASSYEQYF,TGCGCCAGCAGCCAATATAGGACAGCCTCAAGCTACGAGCAGTACTTC
TRBJ2-2,TRBV7-6,-,-,CASSPQGEVNTGELFF,TGTGCCAGCAGCCCCCAGGGGGAGGTGAACACCGGGGAGCTGTTTTTT
TRBJ2-3,TRBV9,TRBD2,-,CASSAYASAAGGTDTQYF,TGTGCCAGCAGCGCGTATGCTAGCGCGGCGGGGGGTACAGATACGCAGTATTTT
TRBJ2-4,TRBV28,-,-,CACAGRLTKNIQYF,TGTGCCTGCGCAGGGCGTCTGACCAAAAACATTCAGTACTTC
TRBJ1-5,TRBV2,-,-,CASRGTWRQPQHF,TGTGCCAGCAGGGGGACATGGCGGCAGCCCCAGCATTTT
TRBJ2-5,TRBV4-2,TRBD2,once,CASSQEERGGPETQYF,TGTGCCAGCAGCCAAGAGGAGCGGGGGGGCCCCGAGACCCAGTACTTC
TRBJ1-4,TRBV2,-,-,CASKMRGDFNEKLFF,TGTGCCAGCAAAATGCGGGGCGACTTCAATGAAAAACTGTTTTTT